This is a list of T cell receptor beta chains from one sample in a study of response to subunit inactivated influenza vaccine. A single record per CDR3 protein comes from TCRdb applying MiXCR to the RT-PCR reads. The table has about 620,000 distinct CDR3 sequences, roughly 12% seen once; the top ten hold roughly a tenth. The sample in question was PBMCs from blood, obtained on the day of vaccination. All receptors derive from a man between 50 and 59 years old who received an inactivated influenza vaccine. Each CDR3 is given with its conserved first and last residue. The D gene is left open where the match is weak. Size values are once, few and many counts, or a class for expanded clones, and some rows have none.

D gene,J gene,V gene,clone size,CDR3 protein,CDR3 DNA
-,TRBJ1-1,TRBV10-3,few,CAISESGGANTEAFF,TGTGCCATCAGTGAGTCGGGGGGCGCGAACACTGAAGCTTTCTTT
-,TRBJ2-7,TRBV6-2/TRBV6-3,many,CASWGLADVLSYEQYF,TGTGCCAGTTGGGGGCTAGCTGATGTTTTGTCCTACGAGCAGTACTTC
-,TRBJ1-1,TRBV20-1,many,CSARDQRTRTEAFF,TGCAGTGCTAGAGATCAGCGGACAAGGACTGAAGCTTTCTTT
-,TRBJ1-2,TRBV27,-,CASSLLANRVGVYGYTF,TGTGCCAGCAGTTTATTAGCCAACAGGGTAGGGGTCTATGGCTACACCTTC
-,TRBJ2-7,TRBV14,few,CASSQGPEQYF,TGTGCCAGCAGCCAGGGGCCCGAGCAGTACTTC
TRBD2,TRBJ2-5,TRBV5-1,-,CASSTTAGAETQYF,TGCGCCAGCAGCACAACAGCGGGGGCAGAGACCCAGTACTTC
TRBD2,TRBJ2-3,TRBV24-1,-,CATSDLRTSGGADTQYF,TGTGCCACCAGTGATTTGCGGACTAGCGGGGGCGCAGATACGCAGTATTTT
-,TRBJ1-1,TRBV4-2,few,CASSHGYDLGTEAFF,TGTGCCAGCAGCCACGGCTACGATCTGGGGACTGAAGCTTTCTTT
TRBD1,TRBJ1-4,TRBV12-5,few,CASGSGGQGTEKLFF,TGTGCTAGTGGTTCTGGGGGACAGGGGACCGAAAAACTGTTTTTT
-,TRBJ1-4,TRBV12-3/TRBV12-4,few,CASSFGWANEKLFF,TGTGCCAGCAGTTTCGGTTGGGCTAATGAAAAACTGTTTTTT
-,TRBJ2-3,TRBV4-3,-,CASSQDRLGTDTQYF,TGCGCCAGCAGCCAAGATAGGCTGGGCACAGATACGCAGTATTTT
TRBD2,TRBJ2-2,TRBV6-2/TRBV6-3,-,CASLGFGASGAQLNTGELFF,TGTGCCAGCCTGGGGTTCGGGGCTAGCGGGGCGCAATTGAACACCGGGGAGCTGTTTTTT
TRBD2,TRBJ2-7,TRBV4-1,-,CASSQEGLASYEQYF,TGCGCCAGCAGCCAAGAGGGACTAGCCTCCTACGAGCAGTACTTC
-,TRBJ2-7,TRBV7-8,few,CASSPREPYEQYF,TGTGCCAGCAGCCCACGGGAACCCTACGAGCAGTACTTC
TRBD1,TRBJ2-4,TRBV5-4,many,CASSLGDRTNIQYF,TGTGCCAGCAGCTTGGGGGACAGGACCAACATTCAGTACTTC
TRBD1,TRBJ1-5,TRBV2,few,CASSEATGFRQPQHF,TGTGCCAGCAGTGAAGCGACAGGGTTTCGGCAGCCCCAGCATTTT
-,TRBJ2-1,TRBV9,-,CASSVDSEQFF,TGTGCCAGCAGCGTCGACAGTGAGCAGTTCTTC
-,TRBJ1-4,TRBV5-1,few,CASSSGKTNEKLFF,TGCGCCAGCAGCTCGGGAAAAACTAATGAAAAACTGTTTTTT
-,TRBJ2-1,TRBV4-3,-,CASSQDWRGEQFF,TGCGCCAGCAGCCAAGATTGGAGGGGTGAGCAGTTCTTC
-,TRBJ2-5,TRBV7-9,many,CASSGRRTDQETQYF,TGTGCCAGCAGCGGACGGAGGACAGATCAAGAGACCCAGTACTTC
TRBD1,TRBJ2-7,TRBV20-1,few,CSASGPGQYYEQYF,TGCAGTGCTAGCGGCCCGGGACAGTACTACGAGCAGTACTTC
-,TRBJ2-3,TRBV3-1,few,CASRSDGDTQYF,TGTGCCAGCAGGTCGGATGGTGATACGCAGTATTTT
-,TRBJ2-5,TRBV29-1,few,CSVWDPGGQETQYF,TGCAGCGTTTGGGACCCTGGGGGCCAAGAGACCCAGTACTTC
-,TRBJ1-3,TRBV20-1,-,CSAWRSSGNTIYF,TGCAGTGCTTGGCGATCCTCTGGAAACACCATATATTTT
-,TRBJ2-7,TRBV4-2,few,CASSQVGAEYEQYF,TGTGCCAGCAGCCAGGTGGGAGCCGAGTACGAGCAGTACTTC
-,TRBJ2-7,TRBV4-1,few,CASSQSESYEQYF,TGCGCCAGCAGCCAATCTGAGTCCTACGAGCAGTACTTC
TRBD2,TRBJ2-3,TRBV7-9,-,CASTLAGRRADTQYF,TGTGCCAGCACCCTGGCCGGGAGGAGGGCAGATACGCAGTATTTT
-,TRBJ2-1,TRBV5-1,many,CASSLGQATRNEQFF,TGCGCCAGCAGCTTGGGGCAGGCCACTCGCAATGAGCAGTTCTTC
-,TRBJ2-2,TRBV12-3/TRBV12-4,-,CASRRRGLNTGELFF,TGTGCCAGCAGGCGGAGGGGGCTCAACACCGGGGAGCTGTTTTTT
TRBD1,TRBJ1-4,TRBV7-8,few,CASSFQGGLATNEKLFF,TGTGCCAGCAGCTTTCAGGGGGGGCTAGCAACTAATGAAAAACTGTTTTTT
TRBD2,TRBJ2-3,TRBV7-2,many,CASSSIAGGGTDTQYF,TGTGCCAGCAGCTCGATAGCGGGAGGGGGCACAGATACGCAGTATTTT
TRBD1,TRBJ1-6,TRBV12-3/TRBV12-4,many,CASTYTGVNSPLHF,TGTGCCAGCACCTACACAGGGGTTAATTCACCCCTCCACTTT
-,TRBJ2-7,TRBV28,few,CASSIVWKDHEQYF,TGTGCCAGCAGCATCGTTTGGAAAGACCACGAGCAGTACTTC
TRBD2,TRBJ2-1,TRBV5-1,many,CASSFGGLATYNEQFF,TGCGCCAGCAGCTTTGGCGGACTAGCTACCTACAATGAGCAGTTCTTC
-,TRBJ2-5,TRBV5-1,few,CASSLTKTQYF,TGCGCCAGCAGCTTAACGAAGACCCAGTACTTC
-,TRBJ2-1,TRBV12-3/TRBV12-4,-,CASSLTYRVDEQFF,TGTGCCAGCAGTTTAACATATCGTGTTGATGAGCAGTTCTTC
TRBD2,TRBJ2-3,TRBV7-9,-,CASSLGRGGGAADTQYF,TGTGCCAGCAGCTTAGGAAGGGGCGGGGGGGCCGCAGATACGCAGTATTTT
-,TRBJ1-5,TRBV20-1,-,CSARRYSNQPQHF,TGCAGTGCTAGACGATATAGCAATCAGCCCCAGCATTTT
-,TRBJ2-5,TRBV7-2,-,CASSLALGGRVETQYF,TGTGCCAGCAGCTTAGCTTTAGGGGGGCGGGTGGAGACCCAGTACTTC
TRBD1,TRBJ2-7,TRBV11-2,few,CASSPVRDRVTYEQYF,TGTGCCAGCAGCCCGGTTCGGGACAGAGTAACCTACGAGCAGTACTTC
-,TRBJ1-1,TRBV5-1,-,CASGQTGQNTEAFF,TGCGCCAGCGGGCAGACAGGCCAGAACACTGAAGCTTTCTTT
TRBD2,TRBJ2-1,TRBV5-5,few,CASRLLAGAADEQFF,TGTGCCAGCAGGCTACTAGCGGGGGCCGCCGATGAGCAGTTCTTC
-,TRBJ2-1,TRBV10-3,-,CASAGAPTWFF,TGTGCCAGCGCCGGGGCCCCCACGTGGTTCTTC
-,TRBJ1-1,TRBV29-1,few,CSIRTNTEAFF,TGCAGCATCAGGACGAACACTGAAGCTTTCTTT
-,TRBJ2-2,TRBV5-1,few,CASSLVTTNTGELFF,TGCGCCAGCAGCTTAGTGACAACGAACACCGGGGAGCTGTTTTTT
-,TRBJ2-2,TRBV19,-,CASSIFWVSGELFF,TGTGCCAGTAGTATTTTTTGGGTGTCCGGGGAGCTGTTTTTT
-,TRBJ1-6,TRBV29-1,-,CSVGVGDNSPLHF,TGCAGCGTTGGAGTAGGGGATAATTCACCCCTCCACTTT
-,TRBJ2-7,TRBV5-1,many,CASSLNPNEQYF,TGCGCCAGCAGCTTGAACCCGAACGAGCAGTACTTC
-,TRBJ2-7,TRBV28,-,CASRKALSGLHEQYF,TGTGCCAGCAGGAAAGCGCTCTCGGGACTCCACGAGCAGTACTTC
-,TRBJ2-5,TRBV20-1,few,CSAPGQETQYF,TGCAGTGCTCCGGGCCAAGAGACCCAGTACTTC
-,TRBJ2-2,TRBV18,many,CASSPRQGPSGELFF,TGTGCCAGCTCACCACGGCAGGGGCCTTCCGGGGAGCTGTTTTTT
TRBD2,TRBJ2-1,TRBV7-2,-,CASSASGGAYNEQFF,TGTGCCAGCAGCGCTAGCGGGGGGGCTTACAATGAGCAGTTCTTC
-,TRBJ2-1,TRBV21-1,-,CASSKGQGRSYNEQFF,TGTGCCAGCAGCAAAGGACAGGGGCGCTCCTACAATGAGCAGTTCTTC
-,TRBJ1-3,TRBV12-3/TRBV12-4,few,CASSLGGAPGNTIYF,TGTGCCAGCAGTTTAGGGGGGGCACCTGGAAACACCATATATTTT